This entry describes one T cell receptor (beta chain). Under the authors' procedure: The authors estimated nucleated cell counts from reference gene primer amplification. This table comes from immunoSEQ multiplex PCR, and its TCRdb copy is limited to in-frame clones, with some not included. V and J calls and clone size come straight from that table; D and trimming were deduced from the DNA. The repertoire consists of about 120,000 clones, with 85% to 90% occurring once and the leading ten covering around 4%. The record originates from a study of blood T cell repertoires in COVID-19. The wider study: Samples came from the United States, Italy and Spain, spanning acute and convalescent COVID-19. T cells, B-cell-depleted T cells, or PBMCs provided the cDNA or gDNA that served as material.

The sequenced sample consisted of peripheral blood. The sequence was collected from a woman aged 55 to 70 with COVID-19, enrolled during active disease.

CDR3 nucleotides: TGTGCCAGCAGCCCCGGGGCGGGGTGGCAGCCCCAGCATTTT. This sequence encodes CASSPGAGWQPQHF. The gene calls are TRBV3-1 (or the pseudogene TRBV3-2) and TRBJ1-5; D is possibly TRBD1 (5 bases). CDR1 is LGHDT, CDR2 YNNKEL, per germline (reference sequence). There are 14 residues in the CDR3. Trimming took off 4 bases at V and 7 bases at J, with 14 bases between the two ends.